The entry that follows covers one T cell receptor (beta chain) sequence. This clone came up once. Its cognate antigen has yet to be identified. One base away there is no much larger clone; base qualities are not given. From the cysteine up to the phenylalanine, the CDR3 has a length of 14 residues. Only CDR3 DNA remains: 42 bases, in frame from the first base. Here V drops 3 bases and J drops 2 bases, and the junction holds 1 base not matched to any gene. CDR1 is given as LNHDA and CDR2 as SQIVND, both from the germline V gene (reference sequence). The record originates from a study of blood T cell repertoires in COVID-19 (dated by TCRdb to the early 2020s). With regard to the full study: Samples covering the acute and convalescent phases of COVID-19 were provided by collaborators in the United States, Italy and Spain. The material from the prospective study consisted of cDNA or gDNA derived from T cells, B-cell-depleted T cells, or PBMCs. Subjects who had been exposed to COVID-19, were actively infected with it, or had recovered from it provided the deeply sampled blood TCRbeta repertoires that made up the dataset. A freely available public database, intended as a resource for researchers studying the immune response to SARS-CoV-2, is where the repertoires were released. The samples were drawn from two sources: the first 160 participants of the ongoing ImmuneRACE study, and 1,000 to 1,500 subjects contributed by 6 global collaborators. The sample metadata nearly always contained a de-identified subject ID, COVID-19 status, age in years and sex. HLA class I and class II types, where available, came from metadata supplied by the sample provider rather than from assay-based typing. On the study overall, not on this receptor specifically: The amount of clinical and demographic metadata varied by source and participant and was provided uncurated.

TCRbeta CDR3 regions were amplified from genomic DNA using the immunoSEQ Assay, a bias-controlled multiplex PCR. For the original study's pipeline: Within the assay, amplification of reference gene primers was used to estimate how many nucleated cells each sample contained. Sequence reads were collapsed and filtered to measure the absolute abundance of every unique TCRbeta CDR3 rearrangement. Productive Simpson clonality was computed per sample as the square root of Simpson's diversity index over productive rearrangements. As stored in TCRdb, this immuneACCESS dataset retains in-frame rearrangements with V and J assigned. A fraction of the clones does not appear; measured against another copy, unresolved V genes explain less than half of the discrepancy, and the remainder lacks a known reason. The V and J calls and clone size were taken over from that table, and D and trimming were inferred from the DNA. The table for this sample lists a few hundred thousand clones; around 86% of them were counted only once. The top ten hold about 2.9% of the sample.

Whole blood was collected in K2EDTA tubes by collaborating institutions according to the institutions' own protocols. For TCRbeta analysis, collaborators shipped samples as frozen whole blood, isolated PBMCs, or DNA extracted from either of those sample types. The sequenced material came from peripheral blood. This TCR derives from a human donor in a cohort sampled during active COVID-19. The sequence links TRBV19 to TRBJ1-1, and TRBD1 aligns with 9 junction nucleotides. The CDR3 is CASSMGQGNTEAFF. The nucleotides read TGTGCCAGTAGTATGGGACAGGGTAACACTGAAGCTTTCTTT.